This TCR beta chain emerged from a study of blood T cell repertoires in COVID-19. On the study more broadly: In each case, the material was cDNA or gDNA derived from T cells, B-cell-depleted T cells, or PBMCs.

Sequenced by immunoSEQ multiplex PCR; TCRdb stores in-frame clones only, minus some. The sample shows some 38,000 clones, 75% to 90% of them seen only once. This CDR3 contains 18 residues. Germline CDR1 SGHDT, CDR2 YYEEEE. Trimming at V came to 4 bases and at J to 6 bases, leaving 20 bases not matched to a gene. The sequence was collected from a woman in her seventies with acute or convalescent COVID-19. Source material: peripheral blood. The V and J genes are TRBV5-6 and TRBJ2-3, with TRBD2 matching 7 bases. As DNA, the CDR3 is TGTGCCAGCAGCGGAACCCTTCGCGGGGGTTTAACAAGGGATACGCAGTATTTT. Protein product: CASSGTLRGGLTRDTQYF. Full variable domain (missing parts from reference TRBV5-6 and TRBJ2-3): DAGVTQSPTHLIKTRGQQVTLRCSPKSGHDTVSWYQQALGQGPQFIFQYYEEEERQRGNFPDRFSGHQFPNYSSELNVNALLLGDSALYLCASSGTLRGGLTRDTQYFGPGTRLTVL.